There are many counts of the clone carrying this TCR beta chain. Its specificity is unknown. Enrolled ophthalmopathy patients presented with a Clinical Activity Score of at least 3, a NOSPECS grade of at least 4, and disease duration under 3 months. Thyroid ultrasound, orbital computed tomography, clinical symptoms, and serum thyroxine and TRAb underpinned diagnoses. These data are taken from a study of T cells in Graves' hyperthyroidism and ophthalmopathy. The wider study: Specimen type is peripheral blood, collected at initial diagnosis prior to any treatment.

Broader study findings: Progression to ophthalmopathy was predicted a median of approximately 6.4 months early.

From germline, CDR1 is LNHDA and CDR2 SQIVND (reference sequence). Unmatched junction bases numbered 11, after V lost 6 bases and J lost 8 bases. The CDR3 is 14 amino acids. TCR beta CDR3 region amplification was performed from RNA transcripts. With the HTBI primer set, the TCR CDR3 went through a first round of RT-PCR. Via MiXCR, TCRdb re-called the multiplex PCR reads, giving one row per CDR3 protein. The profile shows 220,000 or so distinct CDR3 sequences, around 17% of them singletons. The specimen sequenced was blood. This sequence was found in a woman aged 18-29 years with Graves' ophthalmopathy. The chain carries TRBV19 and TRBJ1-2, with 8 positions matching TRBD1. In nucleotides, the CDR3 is TGTGCCAGTAGCCTCACGAACAGGGGGGTAGGCTACACCTTC. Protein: CASSLTNRGVGYTF.